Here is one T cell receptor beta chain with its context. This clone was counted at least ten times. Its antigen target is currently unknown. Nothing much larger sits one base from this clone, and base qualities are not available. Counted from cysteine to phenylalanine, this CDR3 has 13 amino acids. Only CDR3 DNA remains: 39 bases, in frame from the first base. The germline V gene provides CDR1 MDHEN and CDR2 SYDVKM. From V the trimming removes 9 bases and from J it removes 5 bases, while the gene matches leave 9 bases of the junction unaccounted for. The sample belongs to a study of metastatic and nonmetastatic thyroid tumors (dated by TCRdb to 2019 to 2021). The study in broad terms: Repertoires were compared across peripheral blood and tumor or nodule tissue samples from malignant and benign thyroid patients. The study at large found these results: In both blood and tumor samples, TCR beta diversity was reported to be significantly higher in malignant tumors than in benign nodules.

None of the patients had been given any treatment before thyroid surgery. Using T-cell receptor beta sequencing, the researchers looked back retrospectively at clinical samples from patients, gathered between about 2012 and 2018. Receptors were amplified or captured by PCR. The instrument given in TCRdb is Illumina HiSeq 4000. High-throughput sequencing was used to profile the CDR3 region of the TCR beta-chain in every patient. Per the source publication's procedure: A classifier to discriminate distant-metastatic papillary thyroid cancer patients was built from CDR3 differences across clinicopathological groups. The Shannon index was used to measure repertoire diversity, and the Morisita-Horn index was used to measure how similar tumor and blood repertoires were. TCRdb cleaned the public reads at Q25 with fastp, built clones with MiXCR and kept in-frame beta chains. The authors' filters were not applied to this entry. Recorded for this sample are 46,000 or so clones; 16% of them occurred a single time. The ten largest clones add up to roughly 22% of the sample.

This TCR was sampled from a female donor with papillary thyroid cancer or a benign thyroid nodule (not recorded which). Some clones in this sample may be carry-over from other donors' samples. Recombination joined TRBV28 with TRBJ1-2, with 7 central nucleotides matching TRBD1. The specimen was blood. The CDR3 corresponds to CASQKGTVYGYTF. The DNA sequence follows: TGTGCCAGTCAGAAAGGGACAGTTTATGGCTACACCTTC.